The sequence of this T cell receptor (beta chain) was determined in a study of CD4 T cells in relation to SARS-CoV-2 and coronaviruses. Whole-study context: TCR beta CDR3s were sequenced after roughly ten-day antigen culture of PBMCs. Negative control cultures got HIV-1 Nef peptides or no peptide.

Repertoires were generated with immunoSEQ multiplex PCR, while TCRdb's copy carries only in-frame clones and drops some. The sample includes about 21,000 clones, about 80% of them seen just once. CD4+ T cells from unexposed donors were obtained before the COVID-19 pandemic (2011-2018). Isolation of CD4+ T cells took place after around eleven days in culture. Testing used SARS-CoV-2 S/N and four cold-coronavirus spikes on unexposed-donor CD4+ T cells, cells permitting. Points on this clone: Its matching antigen is unknown. Additional DNA sequences in this sample encode the identical CDR3.

Sequenced: CD4+ T cells from PBMCs, cultured in vitro. This sequence originates from a human donor in good health.

The CDR3 is CASSLAEANEQFF. The DNA of the CDR3 is TGTGCCAGCAGCTTAGCAGAGGCCAATGAGCAGTTCTTC. The V gene is TRBV11-3, the J gene TRBJ2-1; D unresolved. Trimming took 1 base from V and 6 from J, leaving 7 bases between them. Germline V gene data show CDR1 as SGHNT and CDR2 as YENEEA. The CDR3 runs 13 residues.